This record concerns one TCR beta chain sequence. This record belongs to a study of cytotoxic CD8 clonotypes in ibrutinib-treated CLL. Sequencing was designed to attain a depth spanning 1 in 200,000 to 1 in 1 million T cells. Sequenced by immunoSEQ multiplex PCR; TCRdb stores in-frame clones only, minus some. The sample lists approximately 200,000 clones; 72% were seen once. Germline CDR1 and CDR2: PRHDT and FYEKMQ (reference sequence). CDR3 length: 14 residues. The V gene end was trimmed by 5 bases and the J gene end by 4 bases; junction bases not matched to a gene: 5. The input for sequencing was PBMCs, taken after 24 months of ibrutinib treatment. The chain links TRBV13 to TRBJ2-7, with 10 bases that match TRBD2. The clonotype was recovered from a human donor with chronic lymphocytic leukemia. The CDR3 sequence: CASSQAGGRYEQYF. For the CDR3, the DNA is TGTGCCAGCAGCCAAGCGGGAGGGCGGTACGAGCAGTACTTC.